The TCR beta chain under discussion was sequenced for a study of T cell responses to AZD1222 COVID-19 vaccine. In regard to this clone: Its antigen is unidentified.

Study-level results: Following two doses of AZD1222, Spike-specific TCR breadth and depth rose. Donors were mostly white British, more females; clonal diversity possibly underestimated. Nearly half of spike-specific TCRs reportedly target variant regions that are unmutated in the B.1.351 and B.1.1.7 variants. None of the repertoires were sampled until the peak T cell response had passed.

This table comes from immunoSEQ multiplex PCR, and its TCRdb copy is limited to in-frame clones, with some not included. The sample shows 140,000 to 150,000 clones, more than 85% of them seen only once. The CDR3 has 14 amino acids. Per the germline V gene, CDR1 is SGHTA and CDR2 is FQGTGA. Trimming took off 1 base at V and 3 bases at J, with 10 bases between the two ends. The source was peripheral blood, collected on day 0 of AZD1222 vaccination. The receptor was derived from an adult in good health. V usage is TRBV7-3 and J usage is TRBJ2-7; D may match TRBD1 or TRBD2 (6 bases each). The CDR3: CASSLMGGHYEQYF. Written as DNA, the CDR3 is TGTGCCAGCAGCTTAATGGGGGGCCACTACGAGCAGTACTTC. The variable domain in full, completed from reference TRBV7-3 and TRBJ2-7, reads GAGVSQTPSNKVTEKGKYVELRCDPISGHTALYWYRQSLGQGPEFLIYFQGTGAADDSGLPNDRFFAVRPEGSVSTLKIQRTERGDSAVYLCASSLMGGHYEQYFGPGTRLTVT.